The clone carrying this T cell receptor (beta chain) was seen repeatedly, ten times or more. What it binds is not known. TCRdb re-called the reads through MiXCR, storing one row per CDR3 protein. The profile shows 600,000 to 700,000 distinct CDR3 sequences, around 31% of them singletons. CDR3 length: 15 amino acids. Germline lookup yields CDR1 SGHTA and CDR2 FQGNSA. J was trimmed by 2 bases and V by 2 bases; bases with no gene match: 4. The data are from a study of T cell repertoires in cytomegalovirus infection. Whole-study context: Both recently identified HLA-C-restricted and well-studied HLA-B-restricted CMV epitopes were used in the study. Both CMV infection and a matching HLA type were indicated by public TCR beta signatures. Whole-study results and caveats: The response measured ex vivo was dominated by TCR beta clonotypes (HLA-C-restricted and CMV-specific). Adding up the frequency of public TCR beta families identified people who carried CMV plus the relevant HLA.

Sequencing was performed on cultured PBMCs, taken from culture after CMV antigen stimulation. The chain links TRBV7-2 to TRBJ2-7; 9 nucleotides align to TRBD1. This clonotype originated in a human donor in good health (CMV status not recorded). Some clones in this sample may be carry-over from other donors' samples. The CDR3 spells CASSLRGTGTYEQYF. DNA of the CDR3: TGTGCCAGCAGCTTACGGGGGACAGGGACCTACGAGCAGTACTTC.